A selection of T cell receptor beta chains follows, all from one sample in a study of shared clonotypes between healthy human individuals. The method was immunoSEQ multiplex PCR; TCRdb's version includes in-frame clones alone and lacks a portion of them. The table shows some 2.1 million clones, with 85% to 95% occurring only once. Sequenced material: naive CD8+ T cells sorted from blood. The source of these receptors is a man aged 18 to 30 in good health. The CDR3 runs from the conserved cysteine through the conserved F or W. The D gene is left open where the match is weak. Clone size appears in some rows only: once, few, many, or a class for an expanded clone.

TRBD2	once	TRBV11-2	TRBJ2-3	TGTGCCAGCAGCCCCCCGACTAGCGGGAGGGGTACGCAGTATTTT	CASSPPTSGRGTQYF
-	-	TRBV9	TRBJ2-1	TGTGCCAGCAGCGTAGGCAGCGCGGGATCGACCAAGCAGTTCTTC	CASSVGSAGSTKQFF
TRBD1	once	TRBV9	TRBJ2-5	TGTGCCAGCAGCGGACTGTACAGGGGGCGTGAGACCCAGTACTTC	CASSGLYRGRETQYF
TRBD1	-	TRBV11-2	TRBJ1-3	TGTGCCAGCTTTCAGGGGGGGCGCGGCCCTGGAAACACCATATATTTT	CASFQGGRGPGNTIYF
-	-	TRBV6-5	TRBJ1-1	TGTGCCAGCAGTTACTCGCCAGGAAACACTGAAGCTTTCTTT	CASSYSPGNTEAFF
-	once	TRBV6-5	TRBJ1-1	TGTGCCAGCAGTTACGGACAGATGAACACTGAAGCTTTCTTT	CASSYGQMNTEAFF
TRBD2	-	TRBV28	TRBJ2-3	TGTGCCAGCAGCCTAAGGTGGGGGACTAGCCCAGATACGCAGTATTTT	CASSLRWGTSPDTQYF
-	once	TRBV4-1	TRBJ1-3	TGCGCCAGCAGCCAAGGACCACTCTCTGGAAACACCATATATTTT	CASSQGPLSGNTIYF
-	-	TRBV9	TRBJ2-3	TGTGCCAGCAGCGTAGATGGGCCAGGGGGCACAGATACGCAGTATTTT	CASSVDGPGGTDTQYF
-	-	TRBV6-1	TRBJ2-7	TGTGCCAGCAGTTACCTAGCTGAGCAGTACTTC	CASSYLAEQYF
TRBD1	-	TRBV6-6	TRBJ2-1	TGTGCCAGCAGTACCCGGGACAGGGGGATGAATGAGCAGTTCTTC	CASSTRDRGMNEQFF
-	-	TRBV4-3	TRBJ2-7	TGCGCCAGCTCATGGGGCCGATCCTACGAGCAGTACTTC	CASSWGRSYEQYF
TRBD1	-	TRBV4-3	TRBJ1-6	TGCGCCAGCAGCCAAGATCACCCCGAGACAGGGTATAATTCACCCCTCCACTTT	CASSQDHPETGYNSPLHF
-	-	TRBV9	TRBJ2-6	TGTGCCAGCAGCGAAAGCTCTGGGGCCAACGTCCTGACTTTC	CASSESSGANVLTF
-	once	TRBV9	TRBJ2-3	TGTGCCAGCAGCGTATCAAGGACTACTAGCACAGATACGCAGTATTTT	CASSVSRTTSTDTQYF
-	-	TRBV2	TRBJ2-5	TGTGCCAGTCTCCTCGAAGAGACCCAGTACTTC	CASLLEETQYF
-	-	TRBV6-5	TRBJ2-7	TGTGCCAGCAGTTCTCAGGGTTACGAGCAGTACTTC	CASSSQGYEQYF
-	-	TRBV11-2	TRBJ2-5	TGTGCCAGCACCCCGGGGGACTCCCAGTACTTC	CASTPGDSQYF
-	-	TRBV7-8	TRBJ2-5	TGTGCCAGCAGCTTAGTTGATGGGGGCCAAGAGACCCAGTACTTC	CASSLVDGGQETQYF
TRBD2	-	TRBV7-2	TRBJ2-3	TGTGCCAGCAGCTCCCGTGTAGCGGGGGAAGACGTTACGCAGTATTTT	CASSSRVAGEDVTQYF
-	-	TRBV19	TRBJ2-2	TGTGCCAGTAGTATATTGGGGGCATCCGGGGAGCTGTTTTTT	CASSILGASGELFF
TRBD2	-	TRBV7-6	TRBJ2-7	TGTGCCAGCAGCCCTTCACTAGCGGGAGTTATCGAGCAGTACTTC	CASSPSLAGVIEQYF
-	-	TRBV10-3	TRBJ2-2	TGTGCCATCCGAGGGGACCACCACACCGGGGAGCTGTTTTTT	CAIRGDHHTGELFF
TRBD1	-	TRBV28	TRBJ1-2	TGTGCCAGCAGTTTTGTGGACAGGAACTATGGCTACACCTTC	CASSFVDRNYGYTF
-	-	TRBV9	TRBJ2-3	TGTGCCAGCAGCGTAGCTGAGGGTGGTATCGGGACAGATACGCAGTATTTT	CASSVAEGGIGTDTQYF
TRBD2	-	TRBV10-2	TRBJ2-2	TGCGCCAGCAGCTCGGGAGGTTACACCGGGGAGCTGTTTTTT	CASSSGGYTGELFF
TRBD1	-	TRBV28	TRBJ2-5	TGTGCCAGCACTAGGACAGGGGGCCAAGAGACCCAGTACTTC	CASTRTGGQETQYF
-	once	TRBV7-3	TRBJ2-5	TGTGCCAGCAGCTTAAGTTTGTTGGAGACCCAGTACTTC	CASSLSLLETQYF
TRBD2	-	TRBV7-9	TRBJ2-7	TGTGCCAGCAGCCCTAGCGGGACCACCTACGAGCAGTACTTC	CASSPSGTTYEQYF
TRBD1	-	TRBV5-8	TRBJ2-2	TGTGCCAGCAGCCTCCGGGACAGGGACGGGGAGCTGTTTTTT	CASSLRDRDGELFF
-	-	TRBV5-1	TRBJ2-7	TGCGCCAGCAGCTTGGGTTTCGGGTTCGAGCAGTACTTC	CASSLGFGFEQYF
TRBD1	-	TRBV27	TRBJ1-2	TGTGCCAGCAGGGAGGGACAGGGGAATGGCTACACCTTC	CASREGQGNGYTF
TRBD2	-	TRBV4-3	TRBJ2-7	TGCGCCAGCAGCCACGGGACTAGCGGGAGTATTGAAGGGTCCTACGAGCAGTACTTC	CASSHGTSGSIEGSYEQYF
-	-	TRBV4-3	TRBJ2-2	TGCGCCAGCAGCCAACAGGACCAGAACACCGGGGAGCTGTTTTTT	CASSQQDQNTGELFF
TRBD1	-	TRBV19	TRBJ2-2	TGTGCCAGTACCAAAGACAGGGTGGCGGGGGAGCTGTTTTTT	CASTKDRVAGELFF
-	-	TRBV6-1	TRBJ2-7	TGTGCCAGCAGTGAGAGAGAAAGCTCCTACGAGCAGTACTTC	CASSERESSYEQYF